Following are 21 T cell receptor beta chains from one sample sequenced in a study of spatial heterogeneity in lung cancer. Time point noted: sample taken at primary tumor resection. The authors sequenced whole RNA from tumor, nontumor lung or frozen PBMC without sorting. TCRdb ran MiXCR on the 5' RACE reads and lists one entry per CDR3 protein. Of 40,000 or so distinct CDR3 sequences detected, roughly 5% appear once; the ten largest clones hold around 25%. Sequenced material: PBMCs, taken at surgery. These receptors all come from a female donor with early-stage non-small cell lung cancer.

This clonotype was found many times. J is TRBJ2-7 and V is TRBV6-5, with 9 bases fitting TRBD2. The V segment lost 0 bases and the J segment 2 bases; nucleotides outside the gene matches: 11. The CDR3 is 18 amino acids. Germline lookup yields CDR1 MNHEY and CDR2 SVGAGI. For the CDR3, the DNA is TGTGCCAGCAGTTACTCGCGGGGGGGTCGCTATCAGCCCTACGAGCAGTACTTC. Translating it yields CASSYSRGGRYQPYEQYF.

This clonotype was seen repeatedly, ten times or more. The V and J genes are TRBV7-9 and TRBJ1-1; D possibly corresponds to TRBD1 (6 bases). The CDR3 sequence is 11 residues long. Germline CDR1 and CDR2: SEHNR and FQNEAQ (reference sequence). With 5 bases removed from V and 7 bases from J, the gap between germline ends came to 8 bases. The CDR3 sequence: CASSRQVEAFF. As DNA, the CDR3 is TGTGCCAGCAGCCGACAGGTTGAAGCTTTCTTT. Variable domain in full (rest from reference TRBV7-9 and TRBJ1-1): DTGVSQNPRHKITKRGQNVTFRCDPISEHNRLYWYRQTLGQGPEFLTYFQNEAQLEKSRLLSDRFSAERPKGSFSTLEIQRTEQGDSAMYLCASSRQVEAFFGQGTRLTVV.

This clonotype was counted at least ten times. The chain carries TRBV7-3 and TRBJ2-4; D not certain. The CDR3 has 13 amino acids. Germline lookup yields CDR1 SGHTA and CDR2 FQGTGA. The V end lost 5 bases, the J end lost 2 bases, and 7 bases lay between the germline ends. CDR3 coding DNA: TGTGCCAGCAGCGCTGATACCAAAAACATTCAGTACTTC. This encodes CASSADTKNIQYF.

This clonotype was found many times. The chain recombines TRBV6-5 with TRBJ2-3; D possibly corresponds to TRBD1 (6 bases). The CDR3 spans 16 residues. CDR1 is MNHEY, CDR2 SVGAGI, per germline. With 3 bases removed from V and 4 bases from J, the gap between germline ends came to 17 bases. The CDR3 loop is CASSYLPGTMPDTQYF. CDR3 sequence (DNA): TGTGCCAGCAGTTATCTCCCCGGGACAATGCCAGATACGCAGTATTTT.

This clonotype has a handful of counts. The chain uses TRBV9 and TRBJ2-1; TRBD1 matches 7 bases. CDR1 is SGDLS and CDR2 is YYNGEE in the germline V gene. The CDR3 covers 15 residues. V lost 1 base and J lost 4; bases outside the gene matches: 5. CDR3 in amino acids: CASSVIGTVYNEQFF. The DNA of the CDR3 is TGTGCCAGCAGCGTAATTGGGACAGTATACAATGAGCAGTTCTTC.

The CDR3 DNA is TGCGCCAGCAGCTCGCGCGAGACCTTTAATGAGCAGTTCTTC. This gives the protein CASSSRETFNEQFF. The rearrangement links TRBV5-1 to TRBJ2-1; D gene unclear. V shed 3 bases and J shed 7 bases, with 14 bases lying between them. Germline loops: CDR1 SGHRS, CDR2 YFSETQ. This CDR3 spans 14 amino acids.

This clonotype has a count of ten or more. The V and J genes are TRBV20-1 and TRBJ2-3; the match to TRBD1 covers 7 bases. Germline loops: CDR1 DFQATT, CDR2 SNEGSKA (reference sequence). CDR3 length equals 15 residues. V dropped 0 bases and J dropped 3; count of bases not matched to a gene: 6. In DNA form, the CDR3 reads TGCAGTGCTAGAGATCCTCGACAGGGAACAGATACGCAGTATTTT. Translation: CSARDPRQGTDTQYF.

This clonotype was observed many times. This chain connects TRBV12-3 or TRBV12-4 to TRBJ2-6, with 8 bases aligning to TRBD2. J lost 0 bases, V lost 6 bases, and 7 bases had no gene match. The CDR3 contains 17 residues. The CDR3 DNA reads as TGTGCCAGCAGAGTTGAGCGGGGGAGCTCTGGGGCCAACGTCCTGACTTTC. This sequence encodes CASRVERGSSGANVLTF.

The J gene is TRBJ1-1, the V gene TRBV6-6, with D tentatively TRBD1 (5 bases). V lost 7 bases, J lost 12 bases, and 15 bases lay in between. The CDR3 is 11 amino acids. The germline V gene has CDR1 MNHNY and CDR2 SVGAGI (reference sequence). Here the CDR3 reads CASMGDRRTFF. The CDR3 DNA sequence: TGTGCCAGCATGGGGGACCGGCGCACTTTCTTT.

The chain uses TRBV5-6 and TRBJ1-6; the D gene is possibly TRBD1 (6 bases). Looked up from germline, CDR1 is SGHDT and CDR2 is YYEEEE. The CDR3 is 14 amino acids. V gave up 3 bases and J gave up 13 bases, with 17 bases separating them. CDR3 amino acids: CASSSMTGPTPLHF. Here the CDR3 DNA reads TGTGCCAGCAGCTCAATGACAGGCCCCACGCCCCTCCACTTT.

This chain connects TRBV6-1 to TRBJ2-1; 10 bases are shared with TRBD2. The CDR3 contains 15 residues. Losses at the gene ends were 6 bases for V and 1 base for J; bases not matched to a gene: 3. Germline lookup yields CDR1 MNHNS and CDR2 SASEGT. As DNA, the CDR3 is TGTGCCAGCAGCCCTAGCGGGGGATCCTACAATGAGCAGTTCTTC. This encodes CASSPSGGSYNEQFF.

This clonotype was observed at least ten times. The chain couples TRBV6-2 or TRBV6-3 to TRBJ2-7; D ambiguous. The CDR3 extends over 14 amino acids. From germline, CDR1 is MNHEY and CDR2 SVGEGT. Between the trimmed V and J ends, which lost 5 bases and 2 bases, there was a span of 13 bases. The CDR3 sequence: CASSIYGGTYEQYF. The CDR3 DNA is TGTGCCAGCAGTATCTACGGTGGCACCTACGAGCAGTACTTC.

The chain joins TRBV27 to TRBJ1-6; D not resolved. The V and J ends lost 4 bases and 10 bases respectively, with 11 bases between them. CDR1 is MNHEY and CDR2 is SMNVEV in the germline V gene (reference sequence). The CDR3 spans 13 residues. Here the CDR3 DNA reads TGTGCCAGCAGTTCGGAGGTTTACTCACCCCTCCACTTT. This sequence encodes CASSSEVYSPLHF.

This clonotype has more than one count but fewer than ten. The V gene is TRBV29-1, the J gene TRBJ2-7; 8 bases are shared with TRBD1. V was clipped by 3 bases and J by 2 bases; unmatched bases: 12. The V gene's germline CDR1 is SQVTM and CDR2 ANQGSEA. The CDR3 sequence is 16 residues long. CDR3 sequence (DNA): TGCAGCGTTGATATCCCCCCGGACAGGGAAACCTACGAGCAGTACTTC. This translates into CSVDIPPDRETYEQYF.

The table lists this clonotype with a few counts. Written as DNA, the CDR3 is TGTGCCAGCAGTTACGGCTACGACAGCCAAGAGACCCAGTACTTC. Translated, it gives CASSYGYDSQETQYF. The chain employs TRBV6-5 and TRBJ2-5, with D possibly matching TRBD1 (5 bases). The CDR3 totals 15 residues. CDR1 MNHEY and CDR2 SVGAGI come from the germline V gene. V was pared by 2 bases and J by 1 base, with 11 bases between.

Many counts were recorded for this clonotype. The chain employs TRBV4-3 and TRBJ1-2, with D perhaps TRBD1 (6 bases). The CDR3 consists of 17 residues. The V and J ends lost 0 bases and 0 bases respectively, with 14 bases between them. Germline CDR1 is LGHNA and CDR2 is YSLEER. CDR3 sequence reads: CASSQDHGGASNYGYTF. The CDR3 region has the DNA TGCGCCAGCAGCCAAGATCATGGGGGGGCCTCTAACTATGGCTACACCTTC.

The chain joins TRBV6-5 to TRBJ2-5, with 7 bases that match TRBD2. This CDR3 has 12 residues. Germline-derived CDR1 and CDR2 are MNHEY and SVGAGI. V lost 8 bases to trimming and J lost 4 bases; unmatched junction nucleotides: 4. CDR3 residues: CASGGDLETQYF. CDR3 nucleotide sequence: TGTGCCAGCGGGGGGGACTTAGAGACCCAGTACTTC.

The sample holds many counts of this clonotype. The V gene is TRBV9, the J gene TRBJ2-5; tentatively, D is TRBD1 (6 bases). The germline CDR1 and CDR2 sequences are SGDLS and YYNGEE. Trimming left V 5 bases short and J 1 base short, with 15 bases between. The CDR3 runs to 15 residues. The CDR3 region is CASSRGMGSQETQYF. The CDR3 DNA follows: TGTGCCAGCAGTAGGGGGATGGGGAGCCAAGAGACCCAGTACTTC.

This clonotype showed up many times. The genes are TRBV5-6 and TRBJ1-5; the D gene is possibly TRBD1 (6 bases). V shed 4 bases and J shed 3 bases, with 11 bases lying between them. In germline, CDR1 is SGHDT, CDR2 YYEEEE. The CDR3 spans 14 residues. The CDR3 is CASSAGQINQPQHF. DNA of the CDR3: TGTGCCAGCAGCGCTGGACAGATCAATCAGCCCCAGCATTTT.

Many counts were recorded for this clonotype. Here the CDR3 DNA reads TGCGCCAGCAGCTTGGCCACAGGGGCTCTGACTTTC. Translation gives CASSLATGALTF. This chain links TRBV5-1 with TRBJ2-6, with 7 bases lining up with TRBD1. Germline V gene sequence: CDR1 SGHRS, CDR2 YFSETQ. This CDR3 has 12 residues. V shed 0 bases and J 16 bases; nucleotides not matched to a gene: 4.

This clonotype was counted a few times. The chain recombines TRBV6-2 or TRBV6-3 with TRBJ2-3, with 7 bases lining up with TRBD2. With V trimmed by 2 bases and J by 0 bases, 2 bases remained unmatched. This CDR3 region has 15 residues. The germline V gene has CDR1 MNHEY and CDR2 SVGEGT. The DNA for the CDR3 is TGTGCCAGCAGTTACGGAGCGGGGAGCACAGATACGCAGTATTTT. This encodes CASSYGAGSTDTQYF.